These T cell receptor beta chains were read from a single sample in a study of graft-versus-host responses after intestinal transplantation. These receptors have no identified antigens. Profiling relied on immunoSEQ multiplex PCR, and the TCRdb table lists in-frame clones only, not all of them. The top ten clones hold 0.2% to 0.25% of a sample with 35,000 to 45,000 clones, roughly 94% of them seen once. Specimen: unstimulated CD4+ T cells sorted from spleen or lymph node cells, collected before transplant. The receptors originated from a human donor who was the organ donor for an intestinal transplant. Each CDR3 is given with its conserved first and last residue. D genes are given only for firm matches. Size is omitted from some rows. Given values are once, few, many or a class for expanded clones.

CDR3 protein	CDR3 DNA	D gene	V gene	J gene	clone size
CASSLMGVGETQYF	TGTGCCAGCAGCTTAATGGGGGTAGGAGAGACCCAGTACTTC	-	TRBV7-3	TRBJ2-5	few
CASSTYRVDNQPQHF	TGTGCCAGCAGCACATACAGGGTGGACAATCAGCCCCAGCATTTT	-	TRBV21-1	TRBJ1-5	-
CASRGQGYLYNEQFF	TGTGCCAGCAGGGGACAGGGCTACTTATACAATGAGCAGTTCTTC	TRBD1	TRBV6-6	TRBJ2-1	-
CAWSNQVNYGYTF	TGTGCCTGGAGTAACCAAGTTAACTATGGCTACACCTTC	-	TRBV30	TRBJ1-2	-
CASSWKTGLNSPLHF	TGTGCCAGCAGTTGGAAGACGGGTTTGAATTCACCCCTCCACTTT	-	TRBV28	TRBJ1-6	-
CSVGSHADTQYF	TGCAGCGTTGGGTCACACGCAGATACGCAGTATTTT	-	TRBV29-1	TRBJ2-3	-
CAWSVPGQGGSSSSTDTQYF	TGTGCCTGGAGTGTACCCGGACAGGGAGGATCCTCGTCTAGCACAGATACGCAGTATTTT	TRBD1	TRBV30	TRBJ2-3	-
CSARSGLATYF	TGCAGTGCTAGGTCCGGCCTCGCGACGTATTTT	-	TRBV20-1	TRBJ2-3	-
CAISDEGANSYNEQFF	TGTGCCATCAGTGATGAGGGGGCGAACTCCTACAATGAGCAGTTCTTC	TRBD1	TRBV10-3	TRBJ2-1	-
CASSLDGVTLEQFF	TGTGCCAGCAGCTTAGATGGTGTAACCCTCGAGCAGTTCTTC	-	TRBV11-3	TRBJ2-1	-
CASSGGTGGYSPLHF	TGCGCCAGCAGCGGGGGGACAGGGGGCTATTCACCCCTCCACTTT	TRBD1	TRBV5-1	TRBJ1-6	-
CASSYGQGDEQYF	TGTGCCAGCAGTTACGGACAGGGGGATGAGCAGTACTTC	TRBD1	TRBV6-5	TRBJ2-7	-
CASSPGPNYGYTF	TGTGCCAGCAGTCCGGGGCCTAACTATGGCTACACCTTC	-	TRBV27	TRBJ1-2	-
CASSPSTSTDTQYF	TGTGCCAGCAGCCCCTCTACTAGTACAGATACGCAGTATTTT	-	TRBV7-2	TRBJ2-3	-
CASSLFAGGTHTDTQYF	TGTGCCAGCAGCTTGTTCGCGGGGGGGACCCACACAGATACGCAGTATTTT	TRBD2	TRBV5-6	TRBJ2-3	-
CASSLLVSWRGAYNEQFF	TGCGCCAGCAGCTTGTTAGTTTCGTGGCGGGGAGCATACAATGAGCAGTTCTTC	-	TRBV5-1	TRBJ2-1	-